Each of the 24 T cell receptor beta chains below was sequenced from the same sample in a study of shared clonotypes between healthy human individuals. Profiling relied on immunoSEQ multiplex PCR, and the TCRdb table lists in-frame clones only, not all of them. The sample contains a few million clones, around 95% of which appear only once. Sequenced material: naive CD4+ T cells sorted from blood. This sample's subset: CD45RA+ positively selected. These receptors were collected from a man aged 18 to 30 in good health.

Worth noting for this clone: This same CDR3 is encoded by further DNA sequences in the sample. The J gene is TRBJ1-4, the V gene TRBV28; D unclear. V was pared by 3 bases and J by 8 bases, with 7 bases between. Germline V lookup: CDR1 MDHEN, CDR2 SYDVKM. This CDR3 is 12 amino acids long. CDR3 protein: CASSLVREKLFF. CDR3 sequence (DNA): TGTGCCAGCAGTTTGGTGAGGGAAAAACTGTTTTTT.

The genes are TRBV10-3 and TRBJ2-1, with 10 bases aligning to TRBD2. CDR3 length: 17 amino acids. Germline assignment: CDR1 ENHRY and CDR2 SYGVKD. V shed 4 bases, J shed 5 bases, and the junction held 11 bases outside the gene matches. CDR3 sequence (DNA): TGTGCCATCAGTGCGGGGCTAGCGGGGGACCCGGACAATGAGCAGTTCTTC. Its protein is CAISAGLAGDPDNEQFF.

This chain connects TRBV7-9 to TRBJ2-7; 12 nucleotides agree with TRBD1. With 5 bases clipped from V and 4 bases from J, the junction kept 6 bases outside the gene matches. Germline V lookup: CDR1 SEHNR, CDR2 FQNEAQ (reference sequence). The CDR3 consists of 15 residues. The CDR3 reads CASSTGQGAIYEQYF. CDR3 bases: TGTGCCAGCAGCACGGGACAGGGGGCGATTTACGAGCAGTACTTC.

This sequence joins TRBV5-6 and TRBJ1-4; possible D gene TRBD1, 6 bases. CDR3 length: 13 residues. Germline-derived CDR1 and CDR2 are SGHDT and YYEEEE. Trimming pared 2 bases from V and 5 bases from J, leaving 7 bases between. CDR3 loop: CASSFDRNEKLFF. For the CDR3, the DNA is TGTGCCAGCAGCTTTGACAGGAATGAAAAACTGTTTTTT.

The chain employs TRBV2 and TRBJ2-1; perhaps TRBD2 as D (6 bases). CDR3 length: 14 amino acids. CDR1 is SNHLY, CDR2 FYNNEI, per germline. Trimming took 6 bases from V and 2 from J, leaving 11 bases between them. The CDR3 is CASRGTLPYNEQFF. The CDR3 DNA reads TGTGCCAGCAGGGGGACTCTACCCTACAATGAGCAGTTCTTC.

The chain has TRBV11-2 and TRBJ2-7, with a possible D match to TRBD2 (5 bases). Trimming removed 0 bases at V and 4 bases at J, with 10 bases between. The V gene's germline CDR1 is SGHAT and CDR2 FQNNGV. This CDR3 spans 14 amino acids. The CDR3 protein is CASSLDWRTYEQYF. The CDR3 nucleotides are TGTGCCAGCAGCTTAGATTGGAGGACTTACGAGCAGTACTTC.

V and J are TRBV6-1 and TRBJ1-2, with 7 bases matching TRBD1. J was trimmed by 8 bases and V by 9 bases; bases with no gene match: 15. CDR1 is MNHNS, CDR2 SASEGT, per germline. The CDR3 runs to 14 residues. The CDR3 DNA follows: TGTGCCAGTATACAGGGGCAGGGGCCGAGGGGCTACACCTTC. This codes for CASIQGQGPRGYTF.

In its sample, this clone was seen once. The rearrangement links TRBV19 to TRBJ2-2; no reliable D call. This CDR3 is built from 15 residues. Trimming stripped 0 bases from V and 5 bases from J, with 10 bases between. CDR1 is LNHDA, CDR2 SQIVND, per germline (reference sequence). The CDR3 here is CASSIERVRTGELFF. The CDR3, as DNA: TGTGCCAGTAGTATAGAAAGGGTTAGGACCGGGGAGCTGTTTTTT.

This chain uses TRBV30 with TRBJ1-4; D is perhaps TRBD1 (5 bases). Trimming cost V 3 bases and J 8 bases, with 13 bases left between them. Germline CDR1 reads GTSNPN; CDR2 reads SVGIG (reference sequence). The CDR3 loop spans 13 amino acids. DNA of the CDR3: TGTGCCTGGAGCCAGGGTTTCGGCGAAAAACTGTTTTTT. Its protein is CAWSQGFGEKLFF. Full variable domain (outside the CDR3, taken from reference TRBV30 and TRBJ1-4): SQTIHQWPATLVQPVGSPLSLECTVEGTSNPNLYWYRQAAGRGLQLLFYSVGIGQISSEVPQNLSASRPQDRQFILSSKKLLLSDSGFYLCAWSQGFGEKLFFGSGTQLSVL.

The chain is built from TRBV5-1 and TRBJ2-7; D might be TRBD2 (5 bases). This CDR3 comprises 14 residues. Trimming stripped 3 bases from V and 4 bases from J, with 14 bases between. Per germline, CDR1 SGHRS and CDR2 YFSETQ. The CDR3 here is CASSSGLLGYEQYF. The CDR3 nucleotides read TGCGCCAGCAGCTCAGGACTGTTGGGTTACGAGCAGTACTTC.

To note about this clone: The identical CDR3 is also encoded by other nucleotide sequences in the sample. This chain's CDR3 is CASSPVGLETQYF. CDR3 DNA: TGTGCCAGCTCACCAGTGGGTCTTGAGACCCAGTACTTC. The chain couples TRBV18 to TRBJ2-5, with D hard to call. V was trimmed by 2 bases and J by 5 bases, leaving 9 bases between them. This CDR3 has 13 amino acids. CDR1 KGHSH and CDR2 LQKENI come from the germline V gene.

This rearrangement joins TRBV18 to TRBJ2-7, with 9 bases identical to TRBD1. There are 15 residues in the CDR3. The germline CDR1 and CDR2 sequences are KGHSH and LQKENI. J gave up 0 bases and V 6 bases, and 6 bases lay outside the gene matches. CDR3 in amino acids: CASSRTGDSSYEQYF. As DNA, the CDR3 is TGTGCCAGCTCCCGGACAGGGGACAGCTCCTACGAGCAGTACTTC.

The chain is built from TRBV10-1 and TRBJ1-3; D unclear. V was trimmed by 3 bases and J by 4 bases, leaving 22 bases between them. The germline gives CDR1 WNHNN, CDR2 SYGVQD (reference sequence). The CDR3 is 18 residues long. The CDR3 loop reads CASSEPPRLATSGNTIYF. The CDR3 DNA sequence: TGCGCCAGCAGTGAACCCCCGCGATTGGCGACCTCCGGAAACACCATATATTTT.

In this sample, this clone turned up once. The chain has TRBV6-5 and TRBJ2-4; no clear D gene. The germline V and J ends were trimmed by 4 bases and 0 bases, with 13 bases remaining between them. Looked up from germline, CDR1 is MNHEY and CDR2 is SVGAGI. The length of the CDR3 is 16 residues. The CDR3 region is CASSLGTVKAKNIQYF. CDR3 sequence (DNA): TGTGCCAGCAGTTTAGGTACAGTTAAAGCCAAAAACATTCAGTACTTC.

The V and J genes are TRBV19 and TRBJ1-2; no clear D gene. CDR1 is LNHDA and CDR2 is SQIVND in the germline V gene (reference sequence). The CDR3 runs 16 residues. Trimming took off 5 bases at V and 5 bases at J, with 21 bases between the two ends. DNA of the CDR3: TGTGCCAGTAGTTTCAGCGAGATTATACAAACTTATGGCTACACCTTC. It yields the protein CASSFSEIIQTYGYTF. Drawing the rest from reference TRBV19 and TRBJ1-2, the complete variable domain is DGGITQSPKYLFRKEGQNVTLSCEQNLNHDAMYWYRQDPGQGLRLIYYSQIVNDFQKGDIAEGYSVSREKKESFPLTVTSAQKNPTAFYLCASSFSEIIQTYGYTFGSGTRLTVV.

The CDR3 nucleotides are TGTGCCAGCAGCTTAGCTACAGTCAGCACAGATACGCAGTATTTT. It is translated as CASSLATVSTDTQYF. The chain has TRBV7-2 and TRBJ2-3; D remains unclear. Trimming took 0 bases from V and 0 from J, leaving 7 bases between them. Germline CDR1 and CDR2: SGHTA and FQGNSA. CDR3 length equals 15 residues. Complete variable domain (other parts from reference TRBV7-2 and TRBJ2-3): GAGVSQSPSNKVTEKGKDVELRCDPISGHTALYWYRQSLGQGLEFLIYFQGNSAPDKSGLPSDRFSAERTGGSVSTLTIQRTQQEDSAVYLCASSLATVSTDTQYFGPGTRLTVL.

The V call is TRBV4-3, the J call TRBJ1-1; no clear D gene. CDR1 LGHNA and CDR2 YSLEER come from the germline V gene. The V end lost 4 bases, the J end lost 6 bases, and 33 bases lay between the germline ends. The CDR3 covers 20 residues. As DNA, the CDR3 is TGCGCCAGCAGCCCTCTAAGGGCAGTTTTAAGTCCCCTCGAAGACGCTGAAGCTTTCTTT. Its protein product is CASSPLRAVLSPLEDAEAFF.

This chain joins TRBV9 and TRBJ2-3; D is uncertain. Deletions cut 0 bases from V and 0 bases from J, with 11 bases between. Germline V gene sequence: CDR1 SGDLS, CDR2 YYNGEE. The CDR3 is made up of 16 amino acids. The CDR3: CASSVGQTTSTDTQYF. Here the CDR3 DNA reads TGTGCCAGCAGCGTAGGCCAGACCACGAGCACAGATACGCAGTATTTT.

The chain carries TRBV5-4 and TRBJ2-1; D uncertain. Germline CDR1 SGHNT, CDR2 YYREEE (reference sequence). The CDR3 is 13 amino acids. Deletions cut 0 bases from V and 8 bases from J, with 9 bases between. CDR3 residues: CASSLEAPDEQFF. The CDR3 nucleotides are TGTGCCAGCAGCTTGGAAGCGCCAGATGAGCAGTTCTTC.

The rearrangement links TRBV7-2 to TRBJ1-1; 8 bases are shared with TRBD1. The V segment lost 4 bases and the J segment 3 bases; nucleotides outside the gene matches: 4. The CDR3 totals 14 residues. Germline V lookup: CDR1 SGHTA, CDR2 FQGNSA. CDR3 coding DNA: TGTGCCAGCAGCTCAAACAGGGGGTACACTGAAGCTTTCTTT. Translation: CASSSNRGYTEAFF. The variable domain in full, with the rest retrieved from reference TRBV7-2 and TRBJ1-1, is GAGVSQSPSNKVTEKGKDVELRCDPISGHTALYWYRQSLGQGLEFLIYFQGNSAPDKSGLPSDRFSAERTGGSVSTLTIQRTQQEDSAVYLCASSSNRGYTEAFFGQGTRLTVV.

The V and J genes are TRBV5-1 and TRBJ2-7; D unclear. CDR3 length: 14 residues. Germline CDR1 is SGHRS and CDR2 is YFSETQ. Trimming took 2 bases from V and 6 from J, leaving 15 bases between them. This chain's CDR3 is CASSFGGKEAEQYF. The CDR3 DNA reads TGCGCCAGCAGCTTTGGTGGGAAGGAAGCCGAGCAGTACTTC.

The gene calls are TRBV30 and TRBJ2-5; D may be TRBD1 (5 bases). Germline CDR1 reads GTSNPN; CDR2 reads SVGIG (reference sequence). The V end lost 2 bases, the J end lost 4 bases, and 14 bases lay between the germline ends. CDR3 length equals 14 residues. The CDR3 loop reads CAWSRQGRRETQYF. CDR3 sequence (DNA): TGTGCCTGGAGTAGGCAGGGAAGGCGAGAGACCCAGTACTTC.

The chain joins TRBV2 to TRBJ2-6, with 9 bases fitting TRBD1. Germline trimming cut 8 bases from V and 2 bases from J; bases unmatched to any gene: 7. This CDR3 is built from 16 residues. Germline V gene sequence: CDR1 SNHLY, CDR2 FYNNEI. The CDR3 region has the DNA TGTGCCAGCCGCCGGGACAGGGATCCTGGGGCCAACGTCCTGACTTTC. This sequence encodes CASRRDRDPGANVLTF.

As DNA, the CDR3 is TGTGCCAGTACTTCGACTAGCGGGGATTTCGACGAGCAGTACTTC. It yields the protein CASTSTSGDFDEQYF. This chain connects TRBV19 to TRBJ2-7; 11 nucleotides line up with TRBD2. With V trimmed by 7 bases and J by 5 bases, 10 bases remained unmatched. The CDR3 is 15 residues long. The germline V gene has CDR1 LNHDA and CDR2 SQIVND (reference sequence).